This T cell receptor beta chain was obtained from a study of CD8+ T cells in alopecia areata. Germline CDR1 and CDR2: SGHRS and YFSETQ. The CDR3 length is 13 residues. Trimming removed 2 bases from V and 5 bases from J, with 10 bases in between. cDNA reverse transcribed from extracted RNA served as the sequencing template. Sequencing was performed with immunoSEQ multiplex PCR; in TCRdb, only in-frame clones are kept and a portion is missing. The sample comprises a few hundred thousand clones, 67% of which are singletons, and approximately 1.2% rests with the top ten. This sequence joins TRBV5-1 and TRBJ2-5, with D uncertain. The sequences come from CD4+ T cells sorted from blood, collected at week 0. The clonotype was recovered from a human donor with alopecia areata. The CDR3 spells CASSFTTGETQYF. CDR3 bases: TGCGCCAGCAGCTTCACTACCGGCGAGACCCAGTACTTC.